This T cell receptor (beta chain) was profiled in a study of T cells after yellow fever vaccination. TCRdb reprocessed the 5' RACE reads via MiXCR and lists one record per CDR3 protein. In the table there are 360,000 or so distinct CDR3 sequences, around 10% of which are singletons. The CDR3 is made up of 15 amino acids. V was trimmed by 5 bases and J by 10 bases, leaving 18 bases between them. CDR1 is MNHEY, CDR2 SMNVEV, per germline (reference sequence). The clonotype comes from a man between 18 and 29 years old who received the YFV17D yellow fever vaccine. Source: PBMCs, taken on the day of the first yellow fever vaccination. The gene calls are TRBV27 and TRBJ1-6, with a weak D call TRBD1 (5 bases). The chain's CDR3 is CASSKIRELDSPLHF. The CDR3 nucleotides are TGTGCCAGCAGTAAAATCAGGGAGTTGGACTCACCCCTCCACTTT.